This T cell receptor (beta chain) appears in the sequencing data of a study of T cell responses to AZD1222 COVID-19 vaccine. Study-level findings and limits: Epitopes outside B.1.351 and B.1.1.7 mutated regions reportedly drew nearly half of spike TCRs. The sample set comprised mostly white British donors with more females, and clonal diversity was possibly underestimated. The study identified only a handful of AZD1222 recipients as seropositive at baseline.

In regard to this clone: Its target is unknown.

The ends were cut back, 4 bases at V and 0 bases at J, with 7 bases in the middle. Germline V gives CDR1 LNHDA, CDR2 SQIVND (reference sequence). There are 15 residues in the CDR3. The assay was immunoSEQ multiplex PCR, and TCRdb's table has in-frame clones only and misses some. The sample has 120,000 to 150,000 clones, 82% seen once. V gene TRBV19 combines with J gene TRBJ1-6; D call uncertain. The clonotype comes from an adult in good health. Sequenced here: peripheral blood, sampled on day 0 of MenACWY control vaccination. CDR3 loop: CASSTRDSYNSPLHF. Written as DNA, the CDR3 is TGTGCCAGTAGTACCCGAGACTCCTATAATTCACCCCTCCACTTT.